The T cell receptor beta chain under discussion was sequenced for a study of cytomegalovirus exposure and HLA in healthy donors. This clone was detected a few times. The CDR3 covers 16 residues. Per the germline V gene, CDR1 is SGHVS and CDR2 is FNYEAQ. V was clipped by 0 bases and J by 0 bases, with 9 bases between them. The PCR contained 60 Vbeta and 13 Jbeta primers. Here immunoSEQ multiplex PCR was the method, and the copy in TCRdb shows in-frame clones only, minus some. The table lists more than 95,000 clones, roughly 80% of them singletons, with approximately 4% in the top ten. Sequenced material: PBMCs. This sequence originates from a man aged 18 to 35 in good health and CMV-seropositive. The rearrangement joins TRBV7-6 to TRBJ2-1; D is possibly TRBD2 (6 bases). The CDR3 region has the DNA TGTGCCAGCAGCTTAGCATGGGGGGACTCCTACAATGAGCAGTTCTTC. This gives the protein CASSLAWGDSYNEQFF.